Sequencing of this T cell receptor beta chain was carried out in a study of shared clonotypes between healthy human individuals. Findings of the study overall: Represented diversity, genetic and exposure-history alike, was limited by few donors.

With regard to this clone: Its specificity is unknown.

Donation came from healthy HIV-negative adults that had no recent acute infections or vaccinations. An assay was performed, and its level was deep. The table came from immunoSEQ multiplex PCR; TCRdb's copy has only in-frame clones and leaves some out. The sample lists about 460,000 clones, around 77% occurring once. The CDR3 is 16 amino acids. Germline CDR1 and CDR2: LGHNT and FRNRAP. V shed 0 bases, J shed 3 bases, and the junction held 3 bases outside the gene matches. This clonotype was obtained from a woman in her forties in good health. Some clones in this sample may be carry-over from other donors' samples. Sample: PBMCs. This chain links TRBV12-5 with TRBJ2-2, with 8 nucleotides matching TRBD2. This CDR3 is CASGLVLSGDTGELFF. The DNA for the CDR3 is TGTGCTAGTGGTTTGGTTCTTAGCGGGGACACCGGGGAGCTGTTTTTT.